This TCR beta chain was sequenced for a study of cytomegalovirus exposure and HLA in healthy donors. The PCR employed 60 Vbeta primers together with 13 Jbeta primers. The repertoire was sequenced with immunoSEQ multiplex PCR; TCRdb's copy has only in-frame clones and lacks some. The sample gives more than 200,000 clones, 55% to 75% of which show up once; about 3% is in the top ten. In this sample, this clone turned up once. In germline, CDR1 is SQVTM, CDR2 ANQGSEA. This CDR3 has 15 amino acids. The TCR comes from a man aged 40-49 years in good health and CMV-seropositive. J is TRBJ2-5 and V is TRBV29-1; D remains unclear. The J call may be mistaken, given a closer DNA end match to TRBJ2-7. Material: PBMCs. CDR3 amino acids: CSVEGLDRGTYEQYF. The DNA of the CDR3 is TGCAGCGTTGAAGGCCTGGATAGAGGAACCTACGAGCAGTACTTC.